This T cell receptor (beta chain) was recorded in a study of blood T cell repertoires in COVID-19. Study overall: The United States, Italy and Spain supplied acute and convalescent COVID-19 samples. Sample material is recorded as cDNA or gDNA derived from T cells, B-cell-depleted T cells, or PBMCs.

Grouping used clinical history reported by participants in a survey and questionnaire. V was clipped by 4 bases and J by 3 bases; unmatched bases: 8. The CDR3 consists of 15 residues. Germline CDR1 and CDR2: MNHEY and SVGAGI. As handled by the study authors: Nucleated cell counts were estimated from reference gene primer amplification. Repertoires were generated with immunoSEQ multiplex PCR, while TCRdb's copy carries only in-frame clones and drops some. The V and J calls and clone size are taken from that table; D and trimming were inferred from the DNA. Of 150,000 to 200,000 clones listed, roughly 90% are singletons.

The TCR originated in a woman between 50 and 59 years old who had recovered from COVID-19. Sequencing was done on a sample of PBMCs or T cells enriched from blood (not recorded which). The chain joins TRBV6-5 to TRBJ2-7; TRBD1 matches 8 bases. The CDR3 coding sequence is TGTGCCAGCAGTTCTTCTTGGACAGGGAACTACGAGCAGTACTTC. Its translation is CASSSSWTGNYEQYF.